This T cell receptor (beta chain) derives from a study of response to subunit inactivated influenza vaccine. General observations from the study: The study's authors posited that every seasonal influenza vaccination enlists few new T cells.

TCRdb processed the RT-PCR reads anew with MiXCR; each CDR3 protein has one entry. Of fewer than 750,000 distinct CDR3 sequences in the sample, approximately 15% were seen once. This clonotype has only a few counts. Its matching antigen is unknown. The CDR3 extends over 13 amino acids. Germline loops: CDR1 MDHEN, CDR2 SYDVKM. V shed 8 bases and J shed 0 bases, with 10 bases lying between them. The chain employs TRBV28 and TRBJ1-1; D remains unclear. This receptor was obtained from a man between 45 and 60 years old who received an inactivated influenza vaccine. The material sequenced was PBMCs from blood, taken about 13 days after vaccination. Written as DNA, the CDR3 is TGTGCCAGCGAGTCAGAGATGAACACTGAAGCTTTCTTT. It yields the protein CASESEMNTEAFF. Complete variable domain (other parts from reference TRBV28 and TRBJ1-1): DVKVTQSSRYLVKRTGEKVFLECVQDMDHENMFWYRQDPGLGLRLIYFSYDVKMKEKGDIPEGYSVSREKKERFSLILESASTNQTSMYLCASESEMNTEAFFGQGTRLTVV.